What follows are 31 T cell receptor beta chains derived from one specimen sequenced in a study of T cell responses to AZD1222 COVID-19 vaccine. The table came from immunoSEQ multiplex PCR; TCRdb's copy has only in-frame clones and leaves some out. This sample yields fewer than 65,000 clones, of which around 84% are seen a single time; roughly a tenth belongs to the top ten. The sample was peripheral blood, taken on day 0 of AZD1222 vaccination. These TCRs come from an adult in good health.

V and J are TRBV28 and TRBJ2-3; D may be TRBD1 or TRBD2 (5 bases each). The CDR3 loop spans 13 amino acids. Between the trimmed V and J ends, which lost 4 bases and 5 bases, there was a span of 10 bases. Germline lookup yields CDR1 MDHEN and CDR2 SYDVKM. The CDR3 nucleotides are TGTGCCAGCAGTTCCGGGACCCGAGATACGCAGTATTTT. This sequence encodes CASSSGTRDTQYF.

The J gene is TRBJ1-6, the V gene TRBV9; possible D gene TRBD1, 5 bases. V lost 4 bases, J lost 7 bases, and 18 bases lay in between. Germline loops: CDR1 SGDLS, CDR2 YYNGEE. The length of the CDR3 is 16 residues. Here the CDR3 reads CASSPGGRVDNSPLHF. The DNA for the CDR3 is TGTGCCAGCAGCCCCGGGGGAAGGGTAGACAATTCACCCCTCCACTTT. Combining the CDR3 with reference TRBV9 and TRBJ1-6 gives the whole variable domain DSGVTQTPKHLITATGQRVTLRCSPRSGDLSVYWYQQSLDQGLQFLIQYYNGEERAKGNILERFSAQQFPDLHSELNLSSLELGDSALYFCASSPGGRVDNSPLHFGNGTRLTVT.

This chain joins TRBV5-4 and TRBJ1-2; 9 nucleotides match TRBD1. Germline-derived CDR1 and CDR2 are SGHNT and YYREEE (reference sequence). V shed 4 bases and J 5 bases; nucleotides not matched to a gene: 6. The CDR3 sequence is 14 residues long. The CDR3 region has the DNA TGTGCCAGCAGCGTCGACAGGGGGAGGTATGGCTACACCTTC. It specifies CASSVDRGRYGYTF.

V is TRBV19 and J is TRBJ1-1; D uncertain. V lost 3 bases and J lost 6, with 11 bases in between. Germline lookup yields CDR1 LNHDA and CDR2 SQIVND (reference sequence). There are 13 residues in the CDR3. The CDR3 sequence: CASSIRIEAEAFF. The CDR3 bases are TGTGCCAGTAGTATCAGGATAGAGGCTGAAGCTTTCTTT.

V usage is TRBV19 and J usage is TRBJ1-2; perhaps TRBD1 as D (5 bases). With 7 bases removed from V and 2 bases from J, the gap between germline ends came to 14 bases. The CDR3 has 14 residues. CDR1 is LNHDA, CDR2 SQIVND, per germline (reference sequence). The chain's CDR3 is CASTDGAENYGYTF. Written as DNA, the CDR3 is TGTGCCAGTACCGACGGGGCAGAGAACTATGGCTACACCTTC.

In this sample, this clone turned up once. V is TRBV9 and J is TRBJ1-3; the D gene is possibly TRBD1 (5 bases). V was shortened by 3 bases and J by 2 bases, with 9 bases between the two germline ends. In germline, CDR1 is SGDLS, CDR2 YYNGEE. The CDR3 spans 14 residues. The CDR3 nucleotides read TGTGCCAGCAGCGCAGGGACTCCTGGAAACACCATATATTTT. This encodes CASSAGTPGNTIYF.

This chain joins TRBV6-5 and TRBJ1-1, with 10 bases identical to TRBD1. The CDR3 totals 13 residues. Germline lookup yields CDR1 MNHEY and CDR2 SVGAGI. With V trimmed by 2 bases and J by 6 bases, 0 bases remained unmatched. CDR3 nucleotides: TGTGCCAGCAGTTACGGGACAGGGGCTGAAGCTTTCTTT. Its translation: CASSYGTGAEAFF.

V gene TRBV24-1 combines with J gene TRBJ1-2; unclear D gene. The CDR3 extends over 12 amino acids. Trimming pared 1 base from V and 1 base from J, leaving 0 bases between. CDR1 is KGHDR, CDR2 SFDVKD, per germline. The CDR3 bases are TGTGCCACCAGTGATTTTAACTATGGCTACACCTTC. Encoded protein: CATSDFNYGYTF.

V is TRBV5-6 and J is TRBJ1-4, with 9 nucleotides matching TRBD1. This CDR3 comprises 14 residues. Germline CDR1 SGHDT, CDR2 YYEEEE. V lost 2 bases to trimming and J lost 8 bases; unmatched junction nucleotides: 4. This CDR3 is CASSLLTGGEKLFF. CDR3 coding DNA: TGTGCCAGCAGCTTATTGACAGGGGGGGAAAAACTGTTTTTT.

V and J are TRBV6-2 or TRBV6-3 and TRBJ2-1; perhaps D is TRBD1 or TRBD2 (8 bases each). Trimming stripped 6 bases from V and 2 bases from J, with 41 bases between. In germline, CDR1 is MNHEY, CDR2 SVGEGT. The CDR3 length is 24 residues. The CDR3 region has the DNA TGTGCCAGCAGCCCTGGGCAGGGGGCTTGGTTGAGCGGGGGACAGACCGGAGCCTACAATGAGCAGTTCTTC. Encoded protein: CASSPGQGAWLSGGQTGAYNEQFF.

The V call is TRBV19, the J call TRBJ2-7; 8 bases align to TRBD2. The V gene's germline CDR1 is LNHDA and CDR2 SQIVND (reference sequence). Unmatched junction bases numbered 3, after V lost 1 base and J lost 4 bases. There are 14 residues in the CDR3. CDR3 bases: TGTGCCAGTAGTATAGCGGCGGGAGGATACGAGCAGTACTTC. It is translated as CASSIAAGGYEQYF.

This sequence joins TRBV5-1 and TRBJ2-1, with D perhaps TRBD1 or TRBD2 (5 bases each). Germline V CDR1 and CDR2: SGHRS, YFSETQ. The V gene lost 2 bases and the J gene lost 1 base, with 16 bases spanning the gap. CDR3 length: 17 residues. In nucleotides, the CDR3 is TGCGCCAGCAGCTTACAAAGCGGTCAGGGTTCCTACAATGAGCAGTTCTTC. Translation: CASSLQSGQGSYNEQFF.

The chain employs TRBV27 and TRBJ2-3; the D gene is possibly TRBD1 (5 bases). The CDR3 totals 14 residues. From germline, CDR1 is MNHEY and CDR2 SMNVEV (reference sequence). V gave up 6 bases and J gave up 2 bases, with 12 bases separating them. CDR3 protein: CASSWAGSTDTQYF. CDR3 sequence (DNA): TGTGCCAGCAGCTGGGCAGGGTCCACAGATACGCAGTATTTT.

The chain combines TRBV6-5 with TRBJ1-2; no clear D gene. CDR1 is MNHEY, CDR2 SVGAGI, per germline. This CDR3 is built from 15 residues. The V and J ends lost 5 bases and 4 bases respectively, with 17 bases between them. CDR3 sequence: CASSTRALGPYGYTF. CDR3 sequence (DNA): TGTGCCAGCAGTACACGAGCACTGGGCCCCTATGGCTACACCTTC.

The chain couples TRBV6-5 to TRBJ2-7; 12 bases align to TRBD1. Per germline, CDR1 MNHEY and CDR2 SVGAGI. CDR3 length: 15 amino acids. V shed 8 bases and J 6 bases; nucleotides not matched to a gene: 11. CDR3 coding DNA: TGTGCCAGCCGACCCCGGGACAGGGGGCTAGTCGAGCAGTACTTC. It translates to CASRPRDRGLVEQYF.

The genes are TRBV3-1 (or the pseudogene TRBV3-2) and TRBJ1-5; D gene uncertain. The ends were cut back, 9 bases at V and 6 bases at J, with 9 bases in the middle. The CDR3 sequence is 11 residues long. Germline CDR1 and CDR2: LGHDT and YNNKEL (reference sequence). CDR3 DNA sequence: TGTGCCAGGGTGGTTGGTCAGCCCCAGCATTTT. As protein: CARVVGQPQHF.

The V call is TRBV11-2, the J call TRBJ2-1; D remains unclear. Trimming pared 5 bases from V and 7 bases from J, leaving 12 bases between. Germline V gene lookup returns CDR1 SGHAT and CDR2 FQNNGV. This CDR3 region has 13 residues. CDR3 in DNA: TGTGCCAGCAGCCATATTCCATCAAATGAGCAGTTCTTC. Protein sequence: CASSHIPSNEQFF.

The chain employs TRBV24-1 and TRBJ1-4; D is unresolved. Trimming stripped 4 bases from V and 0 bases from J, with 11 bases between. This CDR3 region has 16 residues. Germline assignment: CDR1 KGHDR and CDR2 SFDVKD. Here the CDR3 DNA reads TGTGCCACCAGTGAGGGTAAAAGAGCAACTAATGAAAAACTGTTTTTT. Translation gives CATSEGKRATNEKLFF.

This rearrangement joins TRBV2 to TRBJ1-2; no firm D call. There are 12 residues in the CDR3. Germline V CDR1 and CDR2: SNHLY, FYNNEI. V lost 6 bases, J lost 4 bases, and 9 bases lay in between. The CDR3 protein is CASSLTPYGYTF. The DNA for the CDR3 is TGTGCCAGCAGCCTAACACCCTATGGCTACACCTTC.

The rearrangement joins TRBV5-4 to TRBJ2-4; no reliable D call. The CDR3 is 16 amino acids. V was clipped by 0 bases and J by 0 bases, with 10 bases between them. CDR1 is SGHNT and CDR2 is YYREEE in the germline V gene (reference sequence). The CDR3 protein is CASSLAYGKAKNIQYF. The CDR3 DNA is TGTGCCAGCAGCTTGGCCTACGGAAAAGCCAAAAACATTCAGTACTTC.

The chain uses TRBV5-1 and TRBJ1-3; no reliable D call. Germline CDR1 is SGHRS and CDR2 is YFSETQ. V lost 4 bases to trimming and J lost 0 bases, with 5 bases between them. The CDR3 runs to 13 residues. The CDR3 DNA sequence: TGCGCCAGCAGCCGGAACTCTGGAAACACCATATATTTT. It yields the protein CASSRNSGNTIYF.

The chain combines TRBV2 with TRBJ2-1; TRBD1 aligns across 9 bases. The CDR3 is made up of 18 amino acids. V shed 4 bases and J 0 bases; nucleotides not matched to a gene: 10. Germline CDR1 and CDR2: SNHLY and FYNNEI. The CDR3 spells CASSGNRDRALSYNEQFF. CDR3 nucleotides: TGTGCCAGCAGTGGAAACCGGGACAGGGCCCTCTCCTACAATGAGCAGTTCTTC.

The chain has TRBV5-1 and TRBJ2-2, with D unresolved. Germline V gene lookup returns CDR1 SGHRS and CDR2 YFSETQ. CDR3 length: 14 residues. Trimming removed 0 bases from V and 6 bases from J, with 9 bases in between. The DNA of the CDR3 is TGCGCCAGCAGCTTGGGGGCATTGGCCGGGGAGCTGTTTTTT. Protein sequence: CASSLGALAGELFF.

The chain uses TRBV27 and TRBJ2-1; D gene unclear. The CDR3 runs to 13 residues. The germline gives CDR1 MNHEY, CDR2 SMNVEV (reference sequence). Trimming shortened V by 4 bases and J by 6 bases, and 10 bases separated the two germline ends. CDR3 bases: TGTGCCAGCAGTTCCATTCTTCGCAATGAGCAGTTCTTC. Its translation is CASSSILRNEQFF.

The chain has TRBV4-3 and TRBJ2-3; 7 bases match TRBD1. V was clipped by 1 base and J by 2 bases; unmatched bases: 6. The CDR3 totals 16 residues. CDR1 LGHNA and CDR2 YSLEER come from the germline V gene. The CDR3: CASSQVRGQSTDTQYF. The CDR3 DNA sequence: TGCGCCAGCAGCCAAGTAAGGGGACAGTCCACAGATACGCAGTATTTT.

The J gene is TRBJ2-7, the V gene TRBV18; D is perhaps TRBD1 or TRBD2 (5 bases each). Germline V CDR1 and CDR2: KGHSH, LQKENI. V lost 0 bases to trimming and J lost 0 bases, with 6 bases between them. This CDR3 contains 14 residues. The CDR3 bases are TGTGCCAGCTCACCACCCGGGGCCTCCTACGAGCAGTACTTC. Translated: CASSPPGASYEQYF.

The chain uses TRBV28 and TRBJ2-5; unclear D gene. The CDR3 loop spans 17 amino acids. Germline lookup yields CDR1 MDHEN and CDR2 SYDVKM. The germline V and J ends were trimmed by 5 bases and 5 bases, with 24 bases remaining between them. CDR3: CASSTQEALGLRETQYF. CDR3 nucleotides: TGTGCCAGCAGTACCCAGGAAGCACTCGGTTTGAGGGAGACCCAGTACTTC.

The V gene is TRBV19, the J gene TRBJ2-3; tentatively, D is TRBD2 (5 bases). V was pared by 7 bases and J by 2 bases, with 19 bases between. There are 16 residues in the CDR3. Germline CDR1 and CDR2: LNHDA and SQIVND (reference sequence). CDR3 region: CASKPGGSGSTDTQYF. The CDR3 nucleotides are TGTGCCAGTAAACCAGGTGGAAGCGGATCCACAGATACGCAGTATTTT.

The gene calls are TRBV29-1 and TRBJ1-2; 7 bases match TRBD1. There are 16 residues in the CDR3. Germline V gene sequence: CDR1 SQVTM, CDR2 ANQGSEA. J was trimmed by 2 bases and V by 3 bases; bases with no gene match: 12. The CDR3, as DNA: TGCAGCGTTGACCCCAAGGGGGCTCGGGGGAACTATGGCTACACCTTC. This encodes CSVDPKGARGNYGYTF. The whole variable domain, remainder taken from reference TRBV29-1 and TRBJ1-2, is SAVISQKPSRDICQRGTSLTIQCQVDSQVTMMFWYRQQPGQSLTLIATANQGSEATYESGFVIDKFPISRPNLTFSTLTVSNMSPEDSSIYLCSVDPKGARGNYGYTFGSGTRLTVV.

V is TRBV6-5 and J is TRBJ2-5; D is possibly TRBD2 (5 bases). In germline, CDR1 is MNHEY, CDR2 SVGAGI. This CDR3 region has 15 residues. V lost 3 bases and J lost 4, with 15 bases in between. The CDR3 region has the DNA TGTGCCAGCAGTTATGGAGGAACGTTGGGAGAGACCCAGTACTTC. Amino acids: CASSYGGTLGETQYF.

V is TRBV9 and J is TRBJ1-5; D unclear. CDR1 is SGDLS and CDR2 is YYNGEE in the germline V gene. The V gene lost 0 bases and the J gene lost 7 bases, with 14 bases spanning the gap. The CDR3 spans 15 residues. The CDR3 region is CASSVDGVLGQPQHF. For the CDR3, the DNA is TGTGCCAGCAGCGTAGATGGGGTACTGGGGCAGCCCCAGCATTTT.